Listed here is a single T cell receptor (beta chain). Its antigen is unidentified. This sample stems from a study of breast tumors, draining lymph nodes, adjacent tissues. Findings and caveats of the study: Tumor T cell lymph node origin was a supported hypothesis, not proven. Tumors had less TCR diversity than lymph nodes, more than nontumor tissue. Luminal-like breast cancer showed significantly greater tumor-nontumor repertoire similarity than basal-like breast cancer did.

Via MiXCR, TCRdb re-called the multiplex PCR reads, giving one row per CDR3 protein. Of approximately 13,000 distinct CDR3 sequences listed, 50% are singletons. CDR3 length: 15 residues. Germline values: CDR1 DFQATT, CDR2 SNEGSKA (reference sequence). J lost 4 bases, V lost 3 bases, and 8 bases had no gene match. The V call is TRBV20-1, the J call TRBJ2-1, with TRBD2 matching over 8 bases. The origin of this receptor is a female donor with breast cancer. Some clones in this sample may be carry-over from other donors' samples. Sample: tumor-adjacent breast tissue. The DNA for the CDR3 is TGCAGTGCTAGGGTACTAGCGGACCCGTACAATGAGCAGTTCTTC. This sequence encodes CSARVLADPYNEQFF.